The 19 T cell receptor beta chains below come from one sample, sequenced in a study of T cell responses to AZD1222 COVID-19 vaccine. Repertoires were generated with immunoSEQ multiplex PCR, while TCRdb's copy carries only in-frame clones and drops some. The profile shows about 210,000 clones, around 94% of them singletons. Sequencing used peripheral blood, obtained 28 days after the second dose of the MenACWY control vaccine. These receptors were obtained from an adult who received the MenACWY meningococcal vaccine as a control.

V is TRBV6-2 or TRBV6-3 and J is TRBJ1-4; D uncertain. Trimming left V 4 bases short and J 8 bases short, with 14 bases between. The CDR3 length is 14 residues. CDR1 is MNHEY and CDR2 is SVGEGT in the germline V gene. CDR3 in amino acids: CASSSWAVDEKLFF. In DNA, the CDR3 is TGTGCCAGCAGTTCGTGGGCCGTAGACGAAAAACTGTTTTTT.

This rearrangement joins TRBV5-1 to TRBJ2-5; no definite D call. This CDR3 is 14 amino acids long. CDR1 and CDR2 from the germline V gene are SGHRS and YFSETQ. The V end lost 0 bases, the J end lost 3 bases, and 9 bases lay between the germline ends. The CDR3 DNA reads as TGCGCCAGCAGCTTGGGTAGGCTCAAAGAGACCCAGTACTTC. This sequence encodes CASSLGRLKETQYF.

The chain is built from TRBV18 and TRBJ1-3; D ambiguous. There are 16 residues in the CDR3. Trimming took 2 bases from V and 0 from J, leaving 11 bases between them. The germline CDR1 and CDR2 sequences are KGHSH and LQKENI. The CDR3 DNA follows: TGTGCCAGCTCACCAAATTCAGGAAGCTCTGGAAACACCATATATTTT. As protein: CASSPNSGSSGNTIYF.

The V call is TRBV7-2, the J call TRBJ2-3; 8 bases map to TRBD2. This CDR3 contains 15 residues. Losses at the gene ends were 1 base for V and 3 bases for J; bases not matched to a gene: 3. CDR1 is SGHTA, CDR2 FQGNSA, per germline. The CDR3 DNA is TGTGCCAGCAGCTTAGGCGGGGGGTGGACAGATACGCAGTATTTT. Its translation is CASSLGGGWTDTQYF.

The rearrangement joins TRBV9 to TRBJ1-1; 10 bases are shared with TRBD1. J gave up 11 bases and V 3 bases, and 4 bases lay outside the gene matches. The V gene's germline CDR1 is SGDLS and CDR2 YYNGEE. This CDR3 is 12 amino acids long. The CDR3 here is CASSGQGAVAFF. CDR3 DNA sequence: TGTGCCAGCAGCGGACAGGGGGCCGTGGCTTTCTTT.

This chain joins TRBV2 and TRBJ1-5; 8 bases map to TRBD1. V shed 10 bases, J shed 5 bases, and the junction held 13 bases outside the gene matches. The CDR3 runs 15 residues. Germline V CDR1 and CDR2: SNHLY, FYNNEI. DNA of the CDR3: TGTGCCACCCAAGCTACCCAGGGGGCTCATCAGCCCCAGCATTTT. Translating gives CATQATQGAHQPQHF.

This sequence joins TRBV6-6 and TRBJ1-1; D might be TRBD1 (6 bases). The germline gives CDR1 MNHNY, CDR2 SVGAGI (reference sequence). The CDR3 extends over 11 amino acids. The V gene lost 6 bases and the J gene lost 8 bases, with 10 bases spanning the gap. The CDR3 sequence is CASSFGTEAFF. The CDR3 DNA sequence: TGTGCCAGCAGCTTCGGGACAGAAGCTTTCTTT.

This clone was seen a few times. This chain joins TRBV7-6 and TRBJ1-3; unclear D gene. CDR1 is SGHVS, CDR2 FNYEAQ, per germline. V was clipped by 4 bases and J by 2 bases, with 0 bases between them. The length of the CDR3 is 11 residues. The DNA for the CDR3 is TGTGCCAGCAGCTCTGGAAACACCATATATTTT. Its translation: CASSSGNTIYF.

J is TRBJ2-2 and V is TRBV9; D remains unclear. V was cut by 0 bases and J by 5 bases, with 11 bases left in between. The CDR3 loop spans 15 amino acids. Germline assignment: CDR1 SGDLS and CDR2 YYNGEE. The CDR3 sequence: CASSVAPQRTGELFF. In nucleotides, the CDR3 is TGTGCCAGCAGCGTAGCCCCGCAGAGGACCGGGGAGCTGTTTTTT.

V is TRBV10-3 and J is TRBJ1-5, with a tentative D call TRBD1 (5 bases). This CDR3 has 15 residues. Trimming took off 4 bases at V and 3 bases at J, with 13 bases between the two ends. CDR1 is ENHRY, CDR2 SYGVKD, per germline. The CDR3 here is CAISGSTGNNQPQHF. DNA for the CDR3: TGTGCCATCAGTGGGTCCACAGGTAACAATCAGCCCCAGCATTTT.

In its sample, this clone was seen once. The chain joins TRBV5-8 to TRBJ1-3, with D perhaps TRBD1 (5 bases). V lost 4 bases to trimming and J lost 0 bases, with 14 bases between them. The CDR3 extends over 16 amino acids. Germline CDR1 reads SGHTS; CDR2 reads YDEGEE. The CDR3 protein is CASSQQALSSGNTIYF. For the CDR3, the DNA is TGTGCCAGCAGCCAACAGGCCCTGAGCTCTGGAAACACCATATATTTT.

This clone occurred once. The chain recombines TRBV3-1 (or the pseudogene TRBV3-2) with TRBJ1-1; D not certain. Germline CDR1 is LGHDT and CDR2 is YNNKEL (reference sequence). The CDR3 is made up of 14 amino acids. V lost 2 bases and J 1 base, leaving 8 bases between the germline ends. The CDR3 reads CASSQPTRNTEAFF. CDR3 coding DNA: TGTGCCAGCAGCCAACCGACAAGGAACACTGAAGCTTTCTTT.

The chain couples TRBV18 to TRBJ1-1; 7 bases are a match to TRBD1. CDR1 KGHSH and CDR2 LQKENI come from the germline V gene. The CDR3 consists of 16 residues. V shed 3 bases, J shed 3 bases, and the junction held 10 bases outside the gene matches. The CDR3 sequence is CASSPGGQRGYTEAFF. In nucleotides, the CDR3 is TGTGCCAGCTCACCCGGGGGACAGCGAGGGTACACTGAAGCTTTCTTT.

Here the CDR3 DNA reads TGTGCCTGGAGCGTTGCGGCCTACGAGCAGTACTTC. Protein product: CAWSVAAYEQYF. V and J are TRBV30 and TRBJ2-7; no clear D. Trimming took 3 bases from V and 2 from J, leaving 8 bases between them. This CDR3 is 12 amino acids long. Germline CDR1 is GTSNPN and CDR2 is SVGIG (reference sequence).

V is TRBV12-5 and J is TRBJ2-3, with TRBD2 matching 8 bases. There are 15 residues in the CDR3. Germline CDR1 LGHNT, CDR2 FRNRAP. V was pared by 1 base and J by 2 bases, with 2 bases of the junction left unmatched. The chain's CDR3 is CASGLGSGDTDTQYF. The CDR3 bases are TGTGCTAGTGGTTTGGGTAGCGGGGACACAGATACGCAGTATTTT.

The rearrangement joins TRBV4-1 to TRBJ1-1, with TRBD1 as a possible D gene (6 bases). The germline V and J ends were trimmed by 4 bases and 0 bases, with 18 bases remaining between them. CDR1 and CDR2 from the germline V gene are MGHRA and YSYEKL. The CDR3 totals 17 residues. In DNA form, the CDR3 reads TGCGCCAGCAGCCCGCTGGAGACCGGGACACTGAACACTGAAGCTTTCTTT. Its protein is CASSPLETGTLNTEAFF.

The chain uses TRBV9 and TRBJ2-1; D gene unclear. This CDR3 region has 18 residues. V was shortened by 4 bases and J by 0 bases, with 20 bases between the two germline ends. Germline lookup yields CDR1 SGDLS and CDR2 YYNGEE. The DNA for the CDR3 is TGTGCCAGCAGCAACACCTTGGCGGCGAGAAGCTCCTACAATGAGCAGTTCTTC. This translates into CASSNTLAARSSYNEQFF.

This clone showed up just once. The chain carries TRBV4-1 and TRBJ2-7; 8 positions agree with TRBD2. V shed 4 bases and J 4 bases; nucleotides not matched to a gene: 9. This CDR3 region has 15 residues. Germline V gives CDR1 MGHRA, CDR2 YSYEKL. CDR3 nucleotides: TGCGCCAGCAGCCTACGGGAAGCGGGAGCTTACGAGCAGTACTTC. It codes for CASSLREAGAYEQYF.

This chain connects TRBV11-1 to TRBJ2-1; 8 bases match TRBD2. V lost 1 base, J lost 4 bases, and 6 bases stayed unmatched. Germline V gene lookup returns CDR1 SGHAT and CDR2 FQDESV (reference sequence). CDR3 length: 16 residues. In DNA form, the CDR3 reads TGTGCCAGCAGCTTAGAGATAGCGGGGTGGTACAATGAGCAGTTCTTC. Its protein product is CASSLEIAGWYNEQFF.